The 17 T cell receptor beta chains reported below all come from one sample, sequenced in a study of PD-1 blockade in classical Hodgkin lymphoma. Assay used: immunoSEQ multiplex PCR; TCRdb lists only in-frame clones, some missing. The sample has roughly 29,000 clones; around 85% are singletons. The time point here: cycle 4 day 1 (C4D1), after about 6 weeks of nivolumab. Each of the patients experienced relapse following autologous stem cell transplantation, and their brentuximab vedotin exposure differed. The study purified CD4+ T cells from thawed PBMCs using magnetic negative selection. Sequences were derived from CD4+ T cells from blood, sampled before the fourth cycle of nivolumab. The receptor source for this set is a human donor with classical Hodgkin lymphoma.

This chain joins TRBV5-4 and TRBJ1-1; no definite D call. V was trimmed by 3 bases and J by 1 base, leaving 19 bases between them. The CDR3 has 17 residues. CDR1 is SGHNT, CDR2 YYREEE, per germline (reference sequence). As DNA, the CDR3 is TGTGCCAGCAGCTGGAGCATCCCCGACAACTGGAACACTGAAGCTTTCTTT. This sequence encodes CASSWSIPDNWNTEAFF.

The chain joins TRBV6-5 to TRBJ2-2; D call uncertain. V was clipped by 6 bases and J by 4 bases, with 6 bases between them. From germline, CDR1 is MNHEY and CDR2 SVGAGI. The CDR3 length is 12 residues. CDR3 loop: CASRGLTGELFF. The CDR3, as DNA: TGTGCCAGCAGGGGCCTCACCGGGGAGCTGTTTTTT.

This clone was recorded once. V and J are TRBV6-1 and TRBJ1-1; 9 bases map to TRBD1. The CDR3 runs to 13 residues. Trimming cost V 5 bases and J 5 bases; bases outside gene matches: 3. Germline lookup yields CDR1 MNHNS and CDR2 SASEGT. The CDR3 protein is CASSTGGVTEAFF. In nucleotides, the CDR3 is TGTGCCAGCAGTACAGGGGGCGTAACTGAAGCTTTCTTT.

This chain uses TRBV15 with TRBJ1-5; no firm D call. V lost 5 bases and J 5 bases, leaving 10 bases between the germline ends. CDR1 and CDR2 (germline): LNHNV, YYDKDF (reference sequence). The CDR3 totals 13 residues. CDR3 sequence reads: CATSLKSDQPQHF. CDR3 in DNA: TGTGCCACCAGCCTGAAGAGTGATCAGCCCCAGCATTTT.

The chain uses TRBV5-1 and TRBJ1-4; maybe TRBD1 (6 bases). The V and J ends lost 4 bases and 1 base respectively, with 17 bases between them. The CDR3 contains 17 residues. The germline V gene has CDR1 SGHRS and CDR2 YFSETQ. The CDR3 loop is CASSRGQPDRTNEKLFF. CDR3 in DNA: TGCGCCAGCAGCAGAGGACAGCCAGACCGAACTAATGAAAAACTGTTTTTT.

CDR3 DNA: TGTGCCAGTAGTATACTCCGAGGTCCGGGGACCACTGAAGCTTTCTTT. As protein: CASSILRGPGTTEAFF. This chain links TRBV19 with TRBJ1-1; TRBD1 is a possible D gene (5 bases). The CDR3 runs to 16 residues. The germline CDR1 and CDR2 sequences are LNHDA and SQIVND (reference sequence). V lost 2 bases and J 4 bases, leaving 17 bases between the germline ends.

The chain employs TRBV6-1 and TRBJ1-2; D uncertain. The V gene lost 3 bases and the J gene lost 3 bases, with 11 bases spanning the gap. The CDR3 sequence is 14 residues long. Germline V gene sequence: CDR1 MNHNS, CDR2 SASEGT. Here the CDR3 DNA reads TGTGCCAGCAGTGAGGGTCTTCAATACTATGGCTACACCTTC. Its translation is CASSEGLQYYGYTF.

The chain has TRBV13 and TRBJ2-7; 8 bases are a match to TRBD2. This CDR3 region has 16 residues. J gave up 4 bases and V 0 bases, and 8 bases lay outside the gene matches. Germline CDR1 is PRHDT and CDR2 is FYEKMQ (reference sequence). CDR3 coding DNA: TGTGCCAGCAGCTTAGGGGCCCCGGGACTAGGGTACGAGCAGTACTTC. Protein: CASSLGAPGLGYEQYF.

This clone was recorded a few times. The J gene is TRBJ2-7, the V gene TRBV5-1; tentative D call: TRBD2 (5 bases). The CDR3 sequence is 13 residues long. V gave up 0 bases and J gave up 5 bases, with 9 bases separating them. The germline CDR1 and CDR2 sequences are SGHRS and YFSETQ. This CDR3 reads CASSLVSSHEQYF. CDR3 bases: TGCGCCAGCAGCTTGGTTTCTAGCCACGAGCAGTACTTC. Supplemented by reference TRBV5-1 and TRBJ2-7, the full variable domain reads KAGVTQTPRYLIKTRGQQVTLSCSPISGHRSVSWYQQTPGQGLQFLFEYFSETQRNKGNFPGRFSGRQFSNSRSEMNVSTLELGDSALYLCASSLVSSHEQYFGPGTRLTVT.

This rearrangement joins TRBV18 to TRBJ2-7, with TRBD1 as a possible D gene (5 bases). This CDR3 has 15 residues. Germline V lookup: CDR1 KGHSH, CDR2 LQKENI. Trimming removed 3 bases from V and 5 bases from J, with 17 bases in between. The CDR3 DNA follows: TGTGCCAGCTCACCGTCAGGCGGCCTACAGGACGAGCAGTACTTC. As protein: CASSPSGGLQDEQYF.

The chain employs TRBV9 and TRBJ2-7, with D perhaps being TRBD1 or TRBD2 (5 bases each). Germline CDR1 is SGDLS and CDR2 is YYNGEE. Trimming removed 0 bases from V and 6 bases from J, with 19 bases in between. The CDR3 spans 16 residues. CDR3 in amino acids: CASSVAPAALGGEQYF. In DNA, the CDR3 is TGTGCCAGCAGCGTAGCTCCGGCAGCCCTTGGGGGCGAGCAGTACTTC.

This clone has just a few counts. The chain uses TRBV6-1 and TRBJ2-2; D is unresolved. The CDR3 is 14 amino acids. V was clipped by 6 bases and J by 0 bases, with 8 bases between them. Germline V gene sequence: CDR1 MNHNS, CDR2 SASEGT. The CDR3 loop reads CASRQTSNTGELFF. The DNA of the CDR3 is TGTGCCAGCAGGCAGACCTCGAACACCGGGGAGCTGTTTTTT.

This chain links TRBV30 with TRBJ1-3; D perhaps matches TRBD1 (5 bases). Germline V CDR1 and CDR2: GTSNPN, SVGIG (reference sequence). CDR3 length: 14 residues. V lost 1 base to trimming and J lost 1 base, with 8 bases between them. Here the CDR3 DNA reads TGTGCCTGGAGTGCAGCAGGGTCTGGAAACACCATATATTTT. Protein sequence: CAWSAAGSGNTIYF.

The CDR3 sequence: CASSFGDLNTEAFF. The DNA for the CDR3 is TGTGCCAGCAGCTTCGGAGACTTGAACACTGAAGCTTTCTTT. The chain combines TRBV7-2 with TRBJ1-1; no clear D. CDR3 length equals 14 residues. Germline-derived CDR1 and CDR2 are SGHTA and FQGNSA. V lost 3 bases to trimming and J lost 0 bases, with 8 bases between them.

The chain has TRBV7-2 and TRBJ2-1; possibly TRBD1 or TRBD2 for D (5 bases each). V lost 2 bases and J 2 bases, leaving 10 bases between the germline ends. The CDR3 extends over 15 amino acids. The V gene's germline CDR1 is SGHTA and CDR2 FQGNSA. The CDR3: CASSLQGVPYNEQFF. The CDR3 nucleotides are TGTGCCAGCAGCTTACAGGGAGTCCCCTACAATGAGCAGTTCTTC.

Regarding this clone: Other DNA sequences in the sample encode the same CDR3. This chain joins TRBV18 and TRBJ2-5; no firm D call. The germline gives CDR1 KGHSH, CDR2 LQKENI. V lost 2 bases and J 3 bases, leaving 1 base between the germline ends. The CDR3 has 11 residues. The CDR3 region is CASSPEETQYF. CDR3 sequence (DNA): TGTGCCAGCTCACCAGAAGAGACCCAGTACTTC. Full variable domain (missing parts from reference TRBV18 and TRBJ2-5): NAGVMQNPRHLVRRRGQEARLRCSPMKGHSHVYWYRQLPEEGLKFMVYLQKENIIDESGMPKERFSAEFPKEGPSILRIQQVVRGDSAAYFCASSPEETQYFGPGTRLLVL.

The V gene is TRBV14, the J gene TRBJ1-1, with 10 positions matching TRBD1. Germline V gene lookup returns CDR1 SGHDN and CDR2 FVKESK. Losses at the gene ends were 1 base for V and 0 bases for J; bases not matched to a gene: 8. This CDR3 contains 18 residues. In nucleotides, the CDR3 is TGTGCCAGCAGCCAAGTCGGAGGCGGGACAGGGGTGAACACTGAAGCTTTCTTT. It codes for CASSQVGGGTGVNTEAFF.